This passage covers 20 T cell receptor beta chains from one sample sequenced in a study of vaccination effects on CD4 cells after COVID-19. These receptors are not linked to any known antigen. Sequencing used immunoSEQ multiplex PCR; TCRdb keeps in-frame clones, though not all of them. The sample carries nearly 45,000 clones, about three quarters recorded once. The authors isolated CD4+ T cells after 9 to 10 days of culture. Either the mRNA-1273 or the BNT162b2 vaccine was given to participants as two doses. Specimen: CD4+ T cells from PBMCs cultured without peptide, collected after COVID-19 vaccination. The receptors were sampled from a human donor who received a COVID-19 vaccine.

This clone came up a few times. This chain's CDR3 is CASSPSGGLGYTF. The CDR3 nucleotides read TGTGCCAGCAGCCCCTCCGGGGGACTTGGCTACACCTTC. The chain recombines TRBV5-6 with TRBJ1-2; D is possibly TRBD1 (5 bases). Germline CDR1 reads SGHDT; CDR2 reads YYEEEE. The ends were cut back, 4 bases at V and 7 bases at J, with 14 bases in the middle. The CDR3 totals 13 residues.

The chain employs TRBV6-5 and TRBJ1-1; TRBD1 might be the D (5 bases). Trimming pared 6 bases from V and 5 bases from J, leaving 10 bases between. The CDR3 is 12 amino acids. Germline V CDR1 and CDR2: MNHEY, SVGAGI. The CDR3 protein is CASSIGGTEAFF. The DNA for the CDR3 is TGTGCCAGCAGCATCGGGGGGACTGAAGCTTTCTTT.

The genes are TRBV7-9 and TRBJ2-5, with 11 bases fitting TRBD2. The CDR3 is 14 amino acids. Germline V CDR1 and CDR2: SEHNR, FQNEAQ (reference sequence). The V and J ends lost 6 bases and 2 bases, in that order; junction bases with no gene match: 2. The CDR3 protein is CASSVAGGQETQYF. As DNA, the CDR3 is TGTGCCAGCAGTGTAGCGGGGGGGCAAGAGACCCAGTACTTC.

V and J are TRBV10-3 and TRBJ2-5; maybe TRBD1 (5 bases). This CDR3 has 15 residues. Trimming shortened V by 2 bases and J by 4 bases, and 14 bases separated the two germline ends. In germline, CDR1 is ENHRY, CDR2 SYGVKD. The CDR3 DNA reads TGTGCCATCAGTGAGCCCCAGCAGGGTGGAGAGACCCAGTACTTC. As protein: CAISEPQQGGETQYF.

This clone was recorded only once. The V gene is TRBV19, the J gene TRBJ1-1; TRBD1 agrees at 8 bases. This CDR3 has 15 residues. In germline, CDR1 is LNHDA, CDR2 SQIVND (reference sequence). Trimming removed 6 bases from V and 6 bases from J; junction bases left unmatched: 12. In DNA form, the CDR3 reads TGTGCCAGTAGCACGCCCCAGGGGGCGAGCGCTGAAGCTTTCTTT. Amino acids: CASSTPQGASAEAFF. Drawing the rest from reference TRBV19 and TRBJ1-1, the complete variable domain is DGGITQSPKYLFRKEGQNVTLSCEQNLNHDAMYWYRQDPGQGLRLIYYSQIVNDFQKGDIAEGYSVSREKKESFPLTVTSAQKNPTAFYLCASSTPQGASAEAFFGQGTRLTVV.

The sample holds a few counts of this clone. The chain recombines TRBV10-3 with TRBJ1-6, with D possibly TRBD1 on 5 matching bases. CDR3 size: 14 residues. Per the germline V gene, CDR1 is ENHRY and CDR2 is SYGVKD. Trimming took off 5 bases at V and 7 bases at J, with 12 bases between the two ends. For the CDR3, the DNA is TGTGCCATCAGTCCCGGGACGGGAAATTCACCCCTCCACTTT. Translation gives CAISPGTGNSPLHF.

The chain is built from TRBV13 and TRBJ2-7; maybe TRBD2 (5 bases). Deletions cut 1 base from V and 7 bases from J, with 23 bases between. Germline V lookup: CDR1 PRHDT, CDR2 FYEKMQ (reference sequence). The CDR3 is 17 amino acids. The CDR3 DNA follows: TGTGCCAGCAGCTTAGTTGTCGGGCTTGGTAGCGTGGGTGAGCAGTACTTC. Amino acids: CASSLVVGLGSVGEQYF. The entire variable domain, with the rest obtained from reference TRBV13 and TRBJ2-7, is as follows: AAGVIQSPRHLIKEKRETATLKCYPIPRHDTVYWYQQGPGQDPQFLISFYEKMQSDKGSIPDRFSAQQFSDYHSELNMSSLELGDSALYFCASSLVVGLGSVGEQYFGPGTRLTVT.

The chain joins TRBV2 to TRBJ1-5; 7 bases line up with TRBD1. Germline V CDR1 and CDR2: SNHLY, FYNNEI. V gave up 11 bases and J gave up 2 bases; unmatched junction bases: 9. The CDR3 extends over 14 amino acids. The CDR3 region has the DNA TGTGCCGGGTCGCGGCAGGGGGGCAATCAGCCCCAGCATTTT. Translating gives CAGSRQGGNQPQHF. The variable domain in full, completed from reference TRBV2 and TRBJ1-5, reads EPEVTQTPSHQVTQMGQEVILRCVPISNHLYFYWYRQILGQKVEFLVSFYNNEISEKSEIFDDQFSVERPDGSNFTLKIRSTKLEDSAMYFCAGSRQGGNQPQHFGDGTRLSIL.

V gene TRBV19 combines with J gene TRBJ2-2; D remains ambiguous. CDR1 is LNHDA and CDR2 is SQIVND in the germline V gene (reference sequence). This CDR3 has 11 residues. V was shortened by 7 bases and J by 6 bases, with 6 bases between the two germline ends. The CDR3 DNA follows: TGTGCCAGTACAAAGCCCGGGGAGCTGTTTTTT. It codes for CASTKPGELFF.

This clone has just one count. The chain is built from TRBV7-6 and TRBJ2-2, with TRBD2 identical over 7 bases. V was pared by 7 bases and J by 6 bases, with 14 bases of the junction left unmatched. The V gene's germline CDR1 is SGHVS and CDR2 FNYEAQ. The CDR3 length is 16 residues. CDR3 amino acids: CASTLSPRGRAGELFF. In DNA, the CDR3 is TGTGCCAGCACCCTTAGCCCCCGGGGGAGGGCCGGGGAGCTGTTTTTT. The full variable domain, rest sourced from reference TRBV7-6 and TRBJ2-2, is GAGVSQSPRYKVTKRGQDVALRCDPISGHVSLYWYRQALGQGPEFLTYFNYEAQQDKSGLPNDRFSAERPEGSISTLTIQRTEQRDSAMYRCASTLSPRGRAGELFFGEGSRLTVL.

The genes are TRBV9 and TRBJ1-2; D remains ambiguous. CDR3 length: 14 residues. Germline V gives CDR1 SGDLS, CDR2 YYNGEE. Trimming stripped 0 bases from V and 2 bases from J, with 8 bases between. The CDR3 loop reads CASSVEAINYGYTF. The CDR3 DNA follows: TGTGCCAGCAGCGTAGAGGCAATAAACTATGGCTACACCTTC.

The chain employs TRBV10-3 and TRBJ1-1; TRBD1 matches 7 bases. Per germline, CDR1 ENHRY and CDR2 SYGVKD. The ends lost 4 bases at V and 4 bases at J; junction bases unmatched: 6. This CDR3 spans 14 amino acids. This chain's CDR3 is CAISAQGVATEAFF. The DNA of the CDR3 is TGTGCCATCAGTGCCCAGGGGGTGGCCACTGAAGCTTTCTTT.

The DNA of the CDR3 is TGCGCCAGCAGCTTGGCCGGAGAGCAGTACTTC. This translates into CASSLAGEQYF. The gene calls are TRBV5-1 and TRBJ2-7; no definite D call. Trimming removed 0 bases from V and 7 bases from J, with 5 bases in between. Germline CDR1 and CDR2: SGHRS and YFSETQ. The CDR3 covers 11 residues.

The rearrangement uses TRBV4-2 and TRBJ2-7; D is undetermined. The V end lost 0 bases, the J end lost 0 bases, and 9 bases lay between the germline ends. The CDR3 runs to 15 residues. Germline CDR1 is LGHNA and CDR2 is YNFKEQ. For the CDR3, the DNA is TGTGCCAGCAGCCAAGAGGAACATAGCTCCTACGAGCAGTACTTC. This encodes CASSQEEHSSYEQYF.

The V call is TRBV5-1, the J call TRBJ2-7; 7 bases are shared with TRBD2. The CDR3 length is 15 residues. Germline-derived CDR1 and CDR2 are SGHRS and YFSETQ. V lost 0 bases, J lost 6 bases, and 9 bases stayed unmatched. CDR3 residues: CASSLGDYIASEQYF. DNA of the CDR3: TGCGCCAGCAGCTTGGGGGACTACATCGCCAGCGAGCAGTACTTC.

The gene calls are TRBV20-1 and TRBJ2-7; 8 bases are a match to TRBD1. The V and J ends lost 3 bases and 3 bases, in that order; junction bases with no gene match: 7. CDR1 DFQATT and CDR2 SNEGSKA come from the germline V gene (reference sequence). CDR3 length: 14 amino acids. CDR3 nucleotides: TGCAGTGCTAGTTCCGGGACAGGAAACTACGAGCAGTACTTC. It encodes CSASSGTGNYEQYF.

The chain uses TRBV5-1 and TRBJ2-5, with 13 bases aligning to TRBD2. Germline values: CDR1 SGHRS, CDR2 YFSETQ. This CDR3 comprises 15 residues. V shed 3 bases, J shed 2 bases, and the junction held 1 base outside the gene matches. The CDR3: CASSSLAGGQETQYF. The CDR3 coding sequence is TGCGCCAGCAGCTCACTAGCGGGGGGGCAAGAGACCCAGTACTTC.

This clone was seen a single time. The chain has TRBV2 and TRBJ2-5; no reliable D call. Germline V gene sequence: CDR1 SNHLY, CDR2 FYNNEI. Trimming shortened V by 7 bases and J by 4 bases, and 7 bases separated the two germline ends. This CDR3 comprises 11 residues. The CDR3 is CASKLRETQYF. CDR3 DNA sequence: TGTGCCAGCAAACTACGAGAGACCCAGTACTTC.

The CDR3: CASSSAAGASGNTIYF. CDR3 sequence (DNA): TGTGCCAGCAGCTCGGCGGCAGGGGCCTCTGGAAACACCATATATTTT. The chain is built from TRBV7-2 and TRBJ1-3, with D possibly matching TRBD1 (6 bases). Germline CDR1 reads SGHTA; CDR2 reads FQGNSA. The V end was cut by 4 bases, the J end by 0 bases, with 13 bases between. The CDR3 runs 16 residues. Full variable domain (outside the CDR3, taken from reference TRBV7-2 and TRBJ1-3): GAGVSQSPSNKVTEKGKDVELRCDPISGHTALYWYRQSLGQGLEFLIYFQGNSAPDKSGLPSDRFSAERTGGSVSTLTIQRTQQEDSAVYLCASSSAAGASGNTIYFGEGSWLTVV.

The rearrangement joins TRBV10-2 to TRBJ2-7; 10 bases fit TRBD1. The V segment lost 10 bases and the J segment 5 bases; nucleotides outside the gene matches: 8. The CDR3 contains 13 residues. Per the germline V gene, CDR1 is WSHSY and CDR2 is SAAADI. CDR3 in amino acids: CATAWDRGNEQYF. In DNA, the CDR3 is TGCGCCACCGCGTGGGACAGGGGTAACGAGCAGTACTTC.